The T cell receptor (beta chain) under discussion was sequenced for a study of blood T cell repertoires in COVID-19. At the level of the study: From the United States, Italy and Spain came samples of acute and convalescent COVID-19. Sources were T cells, B-cell-depleted T cells, or PBMCs; the material itself was cDNA or gDNA.

There are 16 residues in the CDR3. With V trimmed by 0 bases and J by 3 bases, 7 bases remained unmatched. Germline V CDR1 and CDR2: SGHRS, YFSETQ. As processed by the authors: Researchers report that nucleated cell counts were estimated from reference gene primer amplification. Repertoires were generated with immunoSEQ multiplex PCR, while TCRdb's copy carries only in-frame clones and drops some. V and J calls plus clone size are reproduced from that table; the DNA served to infer D and trimming. The table has about 60,000 clones, around 93% seen once. The chain uses TRBV5-1 and TRBJ2-7; 9 nucleotides agree with TRBD1. The clonotype originates from a human donor in a cohort sampled during active COVID-19. The material sequenced was peripheral blood. CDR3 nucleotides: TGCGCCAGCAGCTTGGGACAGGGGGGTAGACTCTACGAGCAGTACTTC. Protein sequence: CASSLGQGGRLYEQYF.